A selection of T cell receptor beta chains follows, all from one sample in a study of control samples from healthy donors and cancer patients. Some clones are missing from TCRdb's copy, which holds only in-frame ones; the method was immunoSEQ multiplex PCR. The profile shows under 110,000 clones, 80% to 90% of them singletons. Sequenced sample: blood. These receptors originate from a man aged 25-45 years in good health. CDR3s include the opening cysteine and the closing phenylalanine or tryptophan. A D gene is named only where the DNA matches it firmly. Clone size, where shown, is once, few, many, or a class for clones that have expanded.

TRBD2 | TRBJ2-5 | TRBV3-1/TRBV3-2 | - | CASSQGAGGETQYF
TRBD1 | TRBJ1-5 | TRBV7-9 | - | CASRSGTGSGPQHF
- | TRBJ1-5 | TRBV19 | once | CASSEGRNQPQHF
- | TRBJ1-2 | TRBV15 | - | CATSRGRDTLYGYTF
TRBD2 | TRBJ2-5 | TRBV19 | - | CASSIVSGAGGYQETQYF
- | TRBJ2-1 | TRBV4-2 | - | CASSQIGGSVLSNEQFF
- | TRBJ2-1 | TRBV6-4 | - | CASSPQGGGEQFF
- | TRBJ1-3 | TRBV19 | - | CASSIGTSSGNTIYF
- | TRBJ1-4 | TRBV19 | - | CASSSSGTAGALEKLFF
- | TRBJ1-2 | TRBV3-1/TRBV3-2 | - | CASSPKGAAVNYGYTF
- | TRBJ1-5 | TRBV28 | - | CASRPTGSVQPQHF
- | TRBJ2-5 | TRBV4-3 | - | CASSQGGTTKQETQYF
- | TRBJ2-1 | TRBV27 | - | CASSLFMVREQFF
- | TRBJ1-1 | TRBV7-9 | - | CASINGGADTEAFF
- | TRBJ1-1 | TRBV25-1 | - | CASSPRRATEAFF
- | TRBJ2-4 | TRBV27 | once | CASSTGPAAIQYF
TRBD2 | TRBJ2-2 | TRBV7-8 | - | CASSPLGTSIWELFF
- | TRBJ1-1 | TRBV28 | - | CASSLLSDAIEAFF
- | TRBJ2-2 | TRBV28 | - | CASQTVYTGELFF
- | TRBJ2-7 | TRBV6-5 | - | CASSIGVGGHEQYF
- | TRBJ2-4 | TRBV27 | - | CASTPRGGTGRLPYF
- | TRBJ2-3 | TRBV15 | - | CATSRDIGGTDTQYF
- | TRBJ2-5 | TRBV12-3/TRBV12-4 | once | CASSLGGKETQYF
TRBD1 | TRBJ2-1 | TRBV27 | - | CASSFNKQGYNEQFF
- | TRBJ2-1 | TRBV7-9 | - | CASSLVSSREQFF
TRBD1 | TRBJ1-2 | TRBV12-3/TRBV12-4 | - | CASSTSTGAGYTF
TRBD1 | TRBJ1-3 | TRBV24-1 | - | CATSAGGTGSGNTIYF
- | TRBJ1-4 | TRBV7-9 | - | CASSLTTNEKLFF
TRBD1 | TRBJ1-2 | TRBV11-1 | - | CASSPWMGQGNYGYTF
- | TRBJ1-2 | TRBV11-2 | - | CASSLGRGSNYGYTF
- | TRBJ2-5 | TRBV7-9 | - | CASSLYGQYQETQYF
- | TRBJ2-7 | TRBV25-1 | - | CASSEWLGDYEQYF
- | TRBJ1-1 | TRBV5-1 | - | CASSWGGGYTEAFF
TRBD1 | TRBJ1-2 | TRBV7-2 | - | CASSLDRGDGYTF
TRBD2 | TRBJ2-1 | TRBV7-2 | - | CASSAHWTSVSDEQFF
- | TRBJ2-7 | TRBV4-3 | - | CASSQGTASYEQYF
TRBD1 | TRBJ2-2 | TRBV10-1 | - | CATKGQGFTGELFF
- | TRBJ1-6 | TRBV6-1 | - | CASSEGHRDYSPLHF
- | TRBJ1-2 | TRBV5-6 | - | CASSPLKVRYGYTF
- | TRBJ1-1 | TRBV6-2/TRBV6-3 | - | CASRPPTEGEAFF
- | TRBJ1-6 | TRBV5-4 | - | CASSLDDGLALHF
- | TRBJ2-7 | TRBV6-1 | - | CASSVGTAAGPYEQYF
- | TRBJ2-6 | TRBV7-9 | few | CASSKGGLTSSGANVLTF
- | TRBJ1-5 | TRBV15 | - | CATSRDDGLPSPQHF
TRBD2 | TRBJ2-7 | TRBV4-1 | - | CASSRSLAEGYEQYF
- | TRBJ2-5 | TRBV6-5 | - | CASSYSPGGLETQYF
TRBD1 | TRBJ2-5 | TRBV30 | - | CAWSLDRGAPQYF
TRBD1 | TRBJ1-2 | TRBV28 | - | CASSLQGAYGYTF
- | TRBJ1-1 | TRBV6-5 | few | CASSRMMNTEAFF